This record concerns one T cell receptor (beta chain) sequence. Its antigen is unknown. The table came from immunoSEQ multiplex PCR; TCRdb's copy has only in-frame clones and leaves some out. The profile covers some 80,000 clones, with 92% appearing a single time and under 3.5% taken by the ten largest. This sample is part of a study of OX40 agonist ivuxolimab in advanced cancers. Study-wide findings and caveats: Expanded clones tended on average to be more numerous among CD8+ T cells than CD4+.

J lost 2 bases, V lost 0 bases, and 5 bases had no gene match. Germline V gives CDR1 SGDLS, CDR2 YYNGEE. The CDR3 has 15 residues. This sample comprised CD4+ or CD8+ T cells sorted from blood, obtained in a trial of the OX40 agonist ivuxolimab. The V gene is TRBV9, the J gene TRBJ2-7; 7 bases map to TRBD1. The receptor comes from an adult with an advanced solid tumor such as melanoma, head and neck, liver or kidney cancer. The CDR3 nucleotides read TGTGCCAGCAGCGTAGCAGGGGGAGAGCCCTACGAGCAGTACTTC. Translating it yields CASSVAGGEPYEQYF.